The 24 T cell receptor beta chains given below trace back to one sample, sequenced in a study of CD4 T cells in relation to SARS-CoV-2 and coronaviruses. These receptors' targets are unknown. The repertoire was sequenced with immunoSEQ multiplex PCR; TCRdb's copy has only in-frame clones and lacks some. Of 20,000 to 25,000 clones listed, around 78% were seen once; the top ten hold just over 20%. Before the COVID-19 pandemic, during about 2010-2019, CD4+ T cells were taken from unexposed donors. Isolation of CD4+ T cells took place after about eleven days in culture. Sequenced input: CD4+ T cells from PBMCs, cultured in vitro. The origin of the receptors is a human donor in good health.

The V call is TRBV7-2, the J call TRBJ1-2, with D perhaps TRBD1 (6 bases). The CDR3 extends over 13 amino acids. In germline, CDR1 is SGHTA, CDR2 FQGNSA. The V and J ends lost 1 base and 9 bases respectively, with 12 bases between them. The CDR3 protein is CASSLGYRESYTF. CDR3 coding DNA: TGTGCCAGCAGCTTAGGCTACAGGGAAAGCTACACCTTC.

This chain joins TRBV11-2 and TRBJ1-3; D uncertain. The CDR3 runs to 17 residues. Trimming removed 0 bases at V and 0 bases at J, with 12 bases between. In germline, CDR1 is SGHAT, CDR2 FQNNGV. This CDR3 reads CASSLERVFSSGNTIYF. CDR3 sequence (DNA): TGTGCCAGCAGCTTAGAACGAGTCTTTAGCTCTGGAAACACCATATATTTT.

The chain is built from TRBV6-6 and TRBJ1-2; TRBD1 agrees at 7 bases. CDR1 is MNHNY, CDR2 SVGAGI, per germline (reference sequence). This CDR3 has 13 residues. CDR3 DNA: TGTGCGGGCAGGGGGTCTTCGGACTATGGCTACACCTTC. It translates to CAGRGSSDYGYTF.

The gene calls are TRBV19 and TRBJ1-2; TRBD1 is a possible D gene (5 bases). The CDR3 covers 15 residues. V lost 3 bases and J 4 bases, leaving 15 bases between the germline ends. Germline loops: CDR1 LNHDA, CDR2 SQIVND (reference sequence). CDR3 amino acids: CASSIQVPGSYGYTF. DNA of the CDR3: TGTGCCAGTAGTATTCAGGTCCCAGGGAGCTATGGCTACACCTTC.

This clone has a handful of counts. The rearrangement joins TRBV14 to TRBJ1-1, with D hard to call. The V gene lost 2 bases and the J gene lost 10 bases, with 11 bases spanning the gap. This CDR3 is 12 amino acids long. Germline values: CDR1 SGHDN, CDR2 FVKESK. As DNA, the CDR3 is TGTGCCAGCAGCCAATTTTCGAGCAGAGCTTTCTTT. Encoded protein: CASSQFSSRAFF.

This clone came up once. This chain joins TRBV5-5 and TRBJ2-1, with unresolved D. The CDR3 length is 15 residues. V lost 4 bases and J 0 bases, leaving 11 bases between the germline ends. CDR1 and CDR2 (germline): SGHKS, YYEKEE (reference sequence). The CDR3 sequence: CASSPWQDSYNEQFF. The DNA for the CDR3 is TGTGCCAGCAGCCCCTGGCAGGACTCCTACAATGAGCAGTTCTTC.

J is TRBJ2-2 and V is TRBV2; D tentatively fits TRBD1 or TRBD2 (5 bases each). This CDR3 has 15 amino acids. CDR1 and CDR2 (germline): SNHLY, FYNNEI. The V end was cut by 6 bases, the J end by 0 bases, with 11 bases between. The CDR3 reads CASSEGSPNTGELFF. The DNA of the CDR3 is TGTGCCAGCAGCGAGGGGAGCCCGAACACCGGGGAGCTGTTTTTT.

The genes are TRBV20-1 and TRBJ2-1; no clear D. Trimming pared 3 bases from V and 10 bases from J, leaving 10 bases between. The CDR3 contains 11 residues. Germline CDR1 is DFQATT and CDR2 is SNEGSKA (reference sequence). The CDR3 is CSASVWNEQFF. The CDR3 nucleotides read TGCAGTGCTAGTGTATGGAACGAGCAGTTCTTC.

The chain employs TRBV11-2 and TRBJ2-7; the D gene is possibly TRBD2 (6 bases). Deletions cut 5 bases from V and 5 bases from J, with 13 bases between. Per germline, CDR1 SGHAT and CDR2 FQNNGV. This CDR3 region has 13 residues. Here the CDR3 reads CASSPTSFNEQYF. The CDR3 DNA is TGTGCCAGCAGCCCAACTAGCTTCAACGAGCAGTACTTC.

This chain links TRBV18 with TRBJ2-1; 8 nucleotides align to TRBD2. Germline V gene sequence: CDR1 KGHSH, CDR2 LQKENI. The J segment lost 8 bases and the V segment lost 0 bases, leaving 6 bases of the junction unmatched. The CDR3 extends over 15 amino acids. In nucleotides, the CDR3 is TGTGCCAGCTCACCACCGACGGGAGGGAAGGATGAGCAGTTCTTC. It encodes CASSPPTGGKDEQFF.

The sample holds a few counts of this clone. The chain is built from TRBV7-8 and TRBJ2-1, with 9 bases fitting TRBD2. CDR3 length: 15 amino acids. The germline gives CDR1 SGHVS, CDR2 FQNEAQ. V shed 11 bases and J 1 base; nucleotides not matched to a gene: 9. CDR3 in amino acids: CAVGKAGGSYNEQFF. The DNA for the CDR3 is TGTGCCGTAGGCAAGGCGGGGGGGTCCTACAATGAGCAGTTCTTC. The full variable domain, its missing parts supplied by reference TRBV7-8 and TRBJ2-1, is GAGVSQSPRYKVAKRGQDVALRCDPISGHVSLFWYQQALGQGPEFLTYFQNEAQLDKSGLPSDRFFAERPEGSVSTLKIQRTQQEDSAVYLCAVGKAGGSYNEQFFGPGTRLTVL.

The genes are TRBV11-3 and TRBJ2-2; 10 bases fit TRBD1. Germline CDR1 reads SGHNT; CDR2 reads YENEEA. Trimming removed 5 bases from V and 0 bases from J; junction bases left unmatched: 9. The CDR3 has 18 amino acids. CDR3 loop: CASSPGQGRGANTGELFF. The DNA of the CDR3 is TGTGCCAGCAGCCCGGGACAGGGGAGAGGGGCGAACACCGGGGAGCTGTTTTTT.

The gene calls are TRBV2 and TRBJ1-2; possible D gene TRBD1, 6 bases. The germline V gene has CDR1 SNHLY and CDR2 FYNNEI. Trimming stripped 10 bases from V and 4 bases from J, with 13 bases between. This CDR3 comprises 12 residues. Here the CDR3 DNA reads TGTGCCACCTTGGGGGGCGGCTATGGCTACACCTTC. It encodes CATLGGGYGYTF.

This clone has just a few counts. This rearrangement joins TRBV6-4 to TRBJ2-5; possible D gene TRBD2, 6 bases. Germline V gene lookup returns CDR1 MRHNA and CDR2 SNTAGT. Trimming shortened V by 10 bases and J by 7 bases, and 13 bases separated the two germline ends. The CDR3 totals 11 residues. CDR3: CATEGGGTQYF. For the CDR3, the DNA is TGTGCCACCGAGGGAGGAGGGACCCAGTACTTC.

This clone has just a few counts. In DNA, the CDR3 is TGTGCCAGCAGTGAAGCGCGAAGGGGCCTCTTTACCTACGAGCAGTACTTC. Translated, it gives CASSEARRGLFTYEQYF. This chain links TRBV6-1 with TRBJ2-7, with D tentatively TRBD1 (5 bases). The V and J ends lost 0 bases and 2 bases respectively, with 17 bases between them. Germline values: CDR1 MNHNS, CDR2 SASEGT. The CDR3 is made up of 17 amino acids.

The genes are TRBV5-6 and TRBJ2-2; D gene uncertain. This CDR3 is 13 amino acids long. CDR1 is SGHDT and CDR2 is YYEEEE in the germline V gene. The V end was cut by 5 bases, the J end by 7 bases, with 12 bases between. The CDR3 protein is CASRGGFGGELFF. The DNA of the CDR3 is TGTGCCAGCAGGGGTGGTTTTGGCGGGGAGCTGTTTTTT. Combining the CDR3 with reference TRBV5-6 and TRBJ2-2 gives the whole variable domain DAGVTQSPTHLIKTRGQQVTLRCSPKSGHDTVSWYQQALGQGPQFIFQYYEEEERQRGNFPDRFSGHQFPNYSSELNVNALLLGDSALYLCASRGGFGGELFFGEGSRLTVL.

This chain uses TRBV29-1 with TRBJ1-4, with unresolved D. V dropped 0 bases and J dropped 3 bases, with 11 bases sitting between them. CDR3 length: 15 amino acids. Germline loops: CDR1 SQVTM, CDR2 ANQGSEA. CDR3 protein: CSVEEEGGSNEKLFF. The CDR3 nucleotides read TGCAGCGTTGAAGAGGAGGGAGGGTCTAATGAAAAACTGTTTTTT.

This chain uses TRBV27 with TRBJ1-1; TRBD1 aligns across 8 bases. V was clipped by 5 bases and J by 4 bases; unmatched bases: 6. CDR3 size: 14 residues. Germline V CDR1 and CDR2: MNHEY, SMNVEV (reference sequence). The CDR3 region has the DNA TGTGCCAGCAGTCCCTACAGGGGGTTCACTGAAGCTTTCTTT. This codes for CASSPYRGFTEAFF.

This clone showed up just once. The CDR3 sequence is CASSLEGGGYGYTF. The CDR3 nucleotides are TGTGCCAGCAGCTTAGAGGGGGGCGGCTATGGCTACACCTTC. The chain links TRBV7-9 to TRBJ1-2, with D perhaps TRBD1 (6 bases). Germline V gene lookup returns CDR1 SEHNR and CDR2 FQNEAQ (reference sequence). The CDR3 contains 14 residues. Trimming removed 1 base from V and 4 bases from J, with 10 bases in between. The complete variable domain, with remaining parts taken from reference TRBV7-9 and TRBJ1-2, reads DTGVSQNPRHKITKRGQNVTFRCDPISEHNRLYWYRQTLGQGPEFLTYFQNEAQLEKSRLLSDRFSAERPKGSFSTLEIQRTEQGDSAMYLCASSLEGGGYGYTFGSGTRLTVV.

The chain employs TRBV6-5 and TRBJ1-4; D uncertain. Germline V gene sequence: CDR1 MNHEY, CDR2 SVGAGI. This CDR3 region has 14 residues. Trimming took 6 bases from V and 8 from J, leaving 16 bases between them. CDR3 amino acids: CASSLTNYGEKLFF. The CDR3 DNA reads as TGTGCCAGCAGCCTAACAAATTACGGGGAAAAACTGTTTTTT.

This rearrangement joins TRBV19 to TRBJ2-5; 11 bases align to TRBD1. Per the germline V gene, CDR1 is LNHDA and CDR2 is SQIVND (reference sequence). Trimming removed 6 bases from V and 0 bases from J; junction bases left unmatched: 3. The CDR3 spans 15 residues. The CDR3, as DNA: TGTGCCAGTAGGGACAGGGGGCTGTACCAAGAGACCCAGTACTTC. It yields the protein CASRDRGLYQETQYF.

This chain links TRBV29-1 with TRBJ2-5; 7 bases align to TRBD1. The ends lost 4 bases at V and 6 bases at J; junction bases unmatched: 5. The CDR3 extends over 12 amino acids. Germline CDR1 is SQVTM and CDR2 is ANQGSEA. In nucleotides, the CDR3 is TGCAGCGTTGGGCAGGGGGTACAGACCCAGTACTTC. Amino acid sequence: CSVGQGVQTQYF.

The chain uses TRBV19 and TRBJ1-2; D is perhaps TRBD1 (5 bases). This CDR3 contains 14 residues. Germline lookup yields CDR1 LNHDA and CDR2 SQIVND (reference sequence). Trimming pared 5 bases from V and 4 bases from J, leaving 14 bases between. CDR3 coding DNA: TGTGCCAGTAGTCCCGATACACAGGCCTATGGCTACACCTTC. It codes for CASSPDTQAYGYTF.

The chain has TRBV6-6 and TRBJ1-1, with D tentatively TRBD1 (6 bases). CDR3 length: 13 amino acids. Trimming stripped 6 bases from V and 2 bases from J, with 10 bases between. Germline-derived CDR1 and CDR2 are MNHNY and SVGAGI (reference sequence). Here the CDR3 DNA reads TGTGCCAGCAGACAGGGCACCAACACTGAAGCTTTCTTT. This codes for CASRQGTNTEAFF.